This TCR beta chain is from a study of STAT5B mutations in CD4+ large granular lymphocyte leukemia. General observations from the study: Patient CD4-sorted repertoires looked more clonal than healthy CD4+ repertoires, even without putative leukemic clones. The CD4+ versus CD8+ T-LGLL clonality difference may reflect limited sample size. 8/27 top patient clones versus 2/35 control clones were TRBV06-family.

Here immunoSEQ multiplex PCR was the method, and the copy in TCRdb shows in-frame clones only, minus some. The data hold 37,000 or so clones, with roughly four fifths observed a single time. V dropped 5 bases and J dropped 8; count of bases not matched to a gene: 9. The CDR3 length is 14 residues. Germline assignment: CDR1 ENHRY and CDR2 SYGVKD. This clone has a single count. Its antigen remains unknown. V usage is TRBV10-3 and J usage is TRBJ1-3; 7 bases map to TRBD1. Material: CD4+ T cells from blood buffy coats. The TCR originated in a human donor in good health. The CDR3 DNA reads TGTGCCATCAGTACCGGGACAGAACGAGACACCATATATTTT. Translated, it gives CAISTGTERDTIYF.